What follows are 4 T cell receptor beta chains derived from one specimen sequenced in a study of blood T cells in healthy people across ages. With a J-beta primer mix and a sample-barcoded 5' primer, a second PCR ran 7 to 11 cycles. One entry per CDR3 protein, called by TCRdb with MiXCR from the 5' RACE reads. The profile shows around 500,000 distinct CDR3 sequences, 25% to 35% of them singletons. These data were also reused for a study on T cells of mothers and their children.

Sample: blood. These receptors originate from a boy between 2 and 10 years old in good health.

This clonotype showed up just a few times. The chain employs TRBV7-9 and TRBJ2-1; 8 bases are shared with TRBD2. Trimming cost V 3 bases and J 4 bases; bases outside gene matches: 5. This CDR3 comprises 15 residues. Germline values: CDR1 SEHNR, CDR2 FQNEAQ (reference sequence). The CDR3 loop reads CASSFIAGRYNEQFF. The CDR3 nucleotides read TGTGCCAGCAGCTTCATAGCGGGACGTTACAATGAGCAGTTCTTC.

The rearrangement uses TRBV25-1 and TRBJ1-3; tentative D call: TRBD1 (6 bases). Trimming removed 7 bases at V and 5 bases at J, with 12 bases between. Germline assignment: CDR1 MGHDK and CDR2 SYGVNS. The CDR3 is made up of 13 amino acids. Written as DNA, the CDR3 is TGTGCCAGCACCATGACAGGCAGAAACACCATATATTTT. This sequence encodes CASTMTGRNTIYF.

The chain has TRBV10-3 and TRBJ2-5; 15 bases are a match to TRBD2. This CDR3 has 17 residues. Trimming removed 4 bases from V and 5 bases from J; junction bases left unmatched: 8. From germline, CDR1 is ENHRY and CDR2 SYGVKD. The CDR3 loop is CAISAGTSGGRGETQYF. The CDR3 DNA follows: TGTGCCATCAGTGCGGGGACTAGCGGGGGGCGTGGTGAGACCCAGTACTTC.

In DNA form, the CDR3 reads TGCGCCAGCAGCCAAGAGGTCGTCCGATGGGCCCAGTACTTC. The encoded protein is CASSQEVVRWAQYF. J is TRBJ2-5 and V is TRBV4-1; D gene ambiguous. Trimming stripped 0 bases from V and 9 bases from J, with 14 bases between. CDR3 size: 14 residues. CDR1 is MGHRA, CDR2 YSYEKL, per germline.